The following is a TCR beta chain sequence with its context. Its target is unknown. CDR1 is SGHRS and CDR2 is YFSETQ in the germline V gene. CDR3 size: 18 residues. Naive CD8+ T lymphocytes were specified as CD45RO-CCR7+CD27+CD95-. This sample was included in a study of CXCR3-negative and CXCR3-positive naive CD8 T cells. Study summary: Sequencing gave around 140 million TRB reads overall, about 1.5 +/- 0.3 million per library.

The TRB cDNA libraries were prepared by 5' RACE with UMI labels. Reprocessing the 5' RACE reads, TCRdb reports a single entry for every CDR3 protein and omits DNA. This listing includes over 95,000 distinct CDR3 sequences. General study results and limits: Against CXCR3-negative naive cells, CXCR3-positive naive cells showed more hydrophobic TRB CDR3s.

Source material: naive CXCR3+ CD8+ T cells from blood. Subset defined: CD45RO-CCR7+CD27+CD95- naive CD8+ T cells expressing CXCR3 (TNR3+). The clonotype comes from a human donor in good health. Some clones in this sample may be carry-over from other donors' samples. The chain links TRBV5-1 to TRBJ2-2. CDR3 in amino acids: CASSLASFSDRNTGELFF. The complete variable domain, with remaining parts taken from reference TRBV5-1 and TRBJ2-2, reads KAGVTQTPRYLIKTRGQQVTLSCSPISGHRSVSWYQQTPGQGLQFLFEYFSETQRNKGNFPGRFSGRQFSNSRSEMNVSTLELGDSALYLCASSLASFSDRNTGELFFGEGSRLTVL.